The 27 T cell receptor beta chains listed next were all sequenced from one sample in a study of blood T cell repertoires in COVID-19. TCRdb's copy holds only in-frame clones and misses some; the assay was immunoSEQ multiplex PCR. The sample has about 68,000 clones; 75% to 90% are singletons. Material for sequencing was peripheral blood. All receptors come from a man between 45 and 60 years old with acute or convalescent COVID-19.

This chain joins TRBV6-4 and TRBJ1-2; TRBD1 is a possible D gene (5 bases). V was pared by 5 bases and J by 3 bases, with 16 bases between. The germline V gene encodes CDR1 MRHNA and CDR2 SNTAGT. The CDR3 extends over 15 amino acids. The CDR3 region has the DNA TGTGCCAGCAGTCCTTCAGGGCCGTCGGACTATGGCTACACCTTC. This codes for CASSPSGPSDYGYTF.

The genes are TRBV2 and TRBJ2-7, with a possible D match to TRBD2 (5 bases). The CDR3 is 15 residues long. The V gene lost 4 bases and the J gene lost 2 bases, with 15 bases spanning the gap. Germline lookup yields CDR1 SNHLY and CDR2 FYNNEI. The CDR3 reads CASSASAGTTYEQYF. The DNA for the CDR3 is TGTGCCAGCAGTGCCTCCGCGGGTACCACCTACGAGCAGTACTTC.

The gene calls are TRBV2 and TRBJ1-6; 11 nucleotides agree with TRBD1. This CDR3 is built from 17 residues. After removal of 5 bases from V and 11 bases from J, the junction contained 14 bases not matched to a gene. The germline gives CDR1 SNHLY, CDR2 FYNNEI. The CDR3 bases are TGTGCCAGCAGTTTCGATAGGACAGGGGGCTTCATCGCACCCCTCCACTTT. Its translation is CASSFDRTGGFIAPLHF.

The gene calls are TRBV9 and TRBJ2-5, with unresolved D. The CDR3 contains 13 residues. Trimming removed 0 bases from V and 2 bases from J, with 5 bases in between. The germline gives CDR1 SGDLS, CDR2 YYNGEE. The CDR3 DNA is TGTGCCAGCAGCGTAGGTCAACAAGAGACCCAGTACTTC. It specifies CASSVGQQETQYF.

The V and J genes are TRBV29-1 and TRBJ2-5, with unresolved D. Trimming took off 3 bases at V and 2 bases at J, with 13 bases between the two ends. The CDR3 spans 14 residues. Germline CDR1 is SQVTM and CDR2 is ANQGSEA. CDR3 sequence: CSVEKISVQETQYF. The CDR3 DNA reads as TGCAGCGTTGAGAAGATAAGCGTTCAAGAGACCCAGTACTTC.

This chain joins TRBV7-2 and TRBJ2-7; TRBD2 is a possible D gene (5 bases). Germline loops: CDR1 SGHTA, CDR2 FQGNSA. The length of the CDR3 is 15 residues. V lost 0 bases to trimming and J lost 2 bases, with 11 bases between them. CDR3 sequence (DNA): TGTGCCAGCAGCTTAGCCACGGGGAATCCCTACGAGCAGTACTTC. Its translation is CASSLATGNPYEQYF.

Only a few counts were recorded for this clone. The chain has TRBV27 and TRBJ2-5; D is unclear. The CDR3 loop spans 13 amino acids. The V and J ends lost 3 bases and 4 bases respectively, with 9 bases between them. Germline loops: CDR1 MNHEY, CDR2 SMNVEV (reference sequence). CDR3 residues: CASSFPIRETQYF. The CDR3 bases are TGTGCCAGCAGTTTCCCGATCAGAGAGACCCAGTACTTC.

The rearrangement links TRBV28 to TRBJ2-2; 8 nucleotides match TRBD2. This CDR3 has 16 amino acids. Per the germline V gene, CDR1 is MDHEN and CDR2 is SYDVKM. Losses at the gene ends were 3 bases for V and 3 bases for J; bases not matched to a gene: 6. The DNA for the CDR3 is TGTGCCAGCAGTTTCCCCGGGACTAGAGACACCGGGGAGCTGTTTTTT. This encodes CASSFPGTRDTGELFF.

The chain joins TRBV19 to TRBJ2-1; 12 bases are shared with TRBD1. The ends lost 5 bases at V and 7 bases at J; junction bases unmatched: 9. The CDR3 covers 16 residues. Germline V gene sequence: CDR1 LNHDA, CDR2 SQIVND (reference sequence). The CDR3 protein is CASSLVGDRGLNEQFF. The DNA of the CDR3 is TGTGCCAGTAGTCTGGTAGGGGACAGGGGGCTAAATGAGCAGTTCTTC.

The V call is TRBV6-5, the J call TRBJ2-5; 7 bases agree with TRBD1. Germline CDR1 and CDR2: MNHEY and SVGAGI. The CDR3 spans 14 residues. The V segment lost 5 bases and the J segment 5 bases; nucleotides outside the gene matches: 8. The CDR3 reads CASSLTGIRETQYF. The DNA for the CDR3 is TGTGCCAGCAGTCTGACAGGGATAAGGGAGACCCAGTACTTC.

The J gene is TRBJ1-5, the V gene TRBV2, with TRBD1 identical over 7 bases. Germline CDR1 SNHLY, CDR2 FYNNEI. The CDR3 runs to 15 residues. J was trimmed by 1 base and V by 6 bases; bases with no gene match: 6. The CDR3 sequence is CASSRQGTSNQPQHF. In DNA form, the CDR3 reads TGTGCCAGCAGCCGACAGGGAACAAGCAATCAGCCCCAGCATTTT. The variable domain in full, with the rest retrieved from reference TRBV2 and TRBJ1-5, is EPEVTQTPSHQVTQMGQEVILRCVPISNHLYFYWYRQILGQKVEFLVSFYNNEISEKSEIFDDQFSVERPDGSNFTLKIRSTKLEDSAMYFCASSRQGTSNQPQHFGDGTRLSIL.

The rearrangement links TRBV4-3 to TRBJ2-7; TRBD1 matches at 8 bases. The CDR3 has 18 residues. Trimming cost V 0 bases and J 4 bases; bases outside gene matches: 14. The V gene's germline CDR1 is LGHNA and CDR2 YSLEER. This CDR3 is CASSQDHRRGQAIYEQYF. The CDR3 DNA reads TGCGCCAGCAGCCAAGATCACCGGAGGGGACAGGCTATTTACGAGCAGTACTTC.

This chain links TRBV11-3 with TRBJ2-2, with TRBD2 matching 7 bases. The CDR3 spans 12 residues. The trim removed 8 bases at V and 5 bases at J, leaving 2 bases unmatched. Germline assignment: CDR1 SGHNT and CDR2 YENEEA. The CDR3 protein is CASASGTGELFF. The CDR3 DNA follows: TGTGCCAGCGCTAGCGGAACCGGGGAGCTGTTTTTT.

V gene TRBV7-9 combines with J gene TRBJ2-5, with 10 bases identical to TRBD2. Trimming took 5 bases from V and 5 from J; bases not matched to a gene: 17. Germline V lookup: CDR1 SEHNR, CDR2 FQNEAQ (reference sequence). This CDR3 has 18 amino acids. The CDR3 region is CASSLAPSLAGVRETQYF. The CDR3 DNA reads TGTGCCAGCAGCCTTGCCCCTTCCCTAGCGGGAGTTCGGGAGACCCAGTACTTC.

The V and J genes are TRBV2 and TRBJ2-1, with 14 nucleotides matching TRBD2. The ends lost 4 bases at V and 9 bases at J; junction bases unmatched: 14. The CDR3 consists of 18 residues. The germline CDR1 and CDR2 sequences are SNHLY and FYNNEI. For the CDR3, the DNA is TGTGCCAGCAGTGCCCCCGCGCAGAGACTAGCGGGAGGGGGTGAGCAGTTCTTC. As protein: CASSAPAQRLAGGGEQFF.

This rearrangement joins TRBV21-1 to TRBJ1-5; whether TRBD1, the table's D call, matches the DNA was not checked. TRBV21-1 is a listed pseudogene. The CDR3 contains 14 residues. Here the CDR3 DNA reads TGTGCCGGCCAGGGACAGTTCTCAGCTGGGCCCCAGCATTTT. It codes for CAGQGQFSAGPQHF.

The gene calls are TRBV3-1 (or the pseudogene TRBV3-2) and TRBJ2-1; 14 nucleotides agree with TRBD2. Germline V lookup: CDR1 LGHDT, CDR2 YNNKEL (reference sequence). V shed 1 base, J shed 6 bases, and the junction held 5 bases outside the gene matches. This CDR3 is built from 17 residues. The DNA of the CDR3 is TGTGCCAGCAGCCAAGGGGCTGGGACTAGCGGGAGCAATGAGCAGTTCTTC. This translates into CASSQGAGTSGSNEQFF.

This clone was counted a single time. This sequence joins TRBV6-2 or TRBV6-3 and TRBJ1-1; weak D call: TRBD1 (5 bases). CDR3 length: 13 amino acids. The germline CDR1 and CDR2 sequences are MNHEY and SVGEGT. V lost 6 bases and J 10 bases, leaving 18 bases between the germline ends. The CDR3: CASSWNSGMAAFF. Here the CDR3 DNA reads TGTGCCAGCAGCTGGAATTCAGGGATGGCAGCTTTCTTT.

The chain couples TRBV24-1 to TRBJ1-5; D is uncertain. There are 14 residues in the CDR3. Trimming removed 2 bases from V and 5 bases from J, with 9 bases in between. Germline loops: CDR1 KGHDR, CDR2 SFDVKD. As DNA, the CDR3 is TGTGCCACCAGTGATTCCGGAGGCGATCAGCCCCAGCATTTT. This sequence encodes CATSDSGGDQPQHF.

The chain carries TRBV6-5 and TRBJ2-4, with 9 bases aligning to TRBD1. This CDR3 contains 13 residues. Germline-derived CDR1 and CDR2 are MNHEY and SVGAGI. V was clipped by 5 bases and J by 8 bases; unmatched bases: 4. The chain's CDR3 is CASSTRQGDIQYF. CDR3 in DNA: TGTGCCAGCAGTACTCGACAGGGGGACATTCAGTACTTC.

This chain links TRBV28 with TRBJ2-5; 10 bases agree with TRBD1. J was trimmed by 4 bases and V by 6 bases; bases with no gene match: 8. CDR1 is MDHEN and CDR2 is SYDVKM in the germline V gene. This CDR3 comprises 15 residues. CDR3 sequence: CASSRDRGSGETQYF. CDR3 DNA: TGTGCCAGCAGCCGGGACAGGGGTTCCGGAGAGACCCAGTACTTC.

The rearrangement joins TRBV18 to TRBJ1-3, with TRBD1 matching 7 bases. The length of the CDR3 is 18 residues. The germline V gene encodes CDR1 KGHSH and CDR2 LQKENI. J was trimmed by 0 bases and V by 0 bases; bases with no gene match: 8. The DNA for the CDR3 is TGTGCCAGCTCACCACCTGGGACAGAGAGAATCTCTGGAAACACCATATATTTT. Its protein product is CASSPPGTERISGNTIYF.

In its sample, this clone was seen once. This chain connects TRBV5-1 to TRBJ1-5; D might be TRBD1 (5 bases). This CDR3 contains 15 residues. Trimming took 2 bases from V and 2 from J, leaving 11 bases between them. Germline CDR1 and CDR2: SGHRS and YFSETQ. CDR3 region: CASSFDGGGNQPQHF. CDR3 nucleotides: TGCGCCAGCAGCTTCGACGGGGGAGGCAATCAGCCCCAGCATTTT.

The chain links TRBV5-1 to TRBJ2-3; D gene ambiguous. This CDR3 contains 14 residues. V lost 4 bases and J 3 bases, leaving 12 bases between the germline ends. CDR1 and CDR2 (germline): SGHRS, YFSETQ. CDR3 DNA: TGCGCCAGCAGCCTAGACCAAGAAACAGATACGCAGTATTTT. It encodes CASSLDQETDTQYF.

The V call is TRBV12-3 or TRBV12-4, the J call TRBJ1-1; D is ambiguous. Trimming left V 10 bases short and J 2 bases short, with 8 bases between. The CDR3 is made up of 11 amino acids. The CDR3, as DNA: TGTGCCACTTATAGAAACACTGAAGCTTTCTTT. This sequence encodes CATYRNTEAFF.

The J gene is TRBJ2-1, the V gene TRBV7-2, with TRBD2 matching over 13 bases. V dropped 2 bases and J dropped 5; count of bases not matched to a gene: 9. The CDR3 runs 18 residues. Germline CDR1 is SGHTA and CDR2 is FQGNSA. This chain's CDR3 is CASSLRGGLAGTDNEQFF. In nucleotides, the CDR3 is TGTGCCAGCAGCTTAAGGGGGGGACTAGCGGGAACCGACAATGAGCAGTTCTTC.

CDR3 protein: CASALNLGGGSSPYEQYF. The CDR3 coding sequence is TGTGCCAGCGCTCTCAATCTTGGGGGCGGGAGTAGTCCCTACGAGCAGTACTTC. The chain uses TRBV27 and TRBJ2-7; D may be TRBD2 (7 bases). Trimming stripped 8 bases from V and 2 bases from J, with 28 bases between. The length of the CDR3 is 18 residues. The V gene's germline CDR1 is MNHEY and CDR2 SMNVEV (reference sequence).